This passage covers 17 T cell receptor beta chains from one sample sequenced in a study of T cell changes during pregnancy in multiple sclerosis. The method was immunoSEQ multiplex PCR; TCRdb's version includes in-frame clones alone and lacks a portion of them. The sample includes around 58,000 clones, about 90% of them seen just once. The source was CD4+ T cells from peripheral blood mononuclear cells, collected after pregnancy. The receptors stem from a female donor in good health, enrolled as a control in a pregnancy study.

The chain joins TRBV11-2 to TRBJ1-1; 7 nucleotides align to TRBD1. V was clipped by 6 bases and J by 10 bases; unmatched bases: 8. CDR3 length: 12 residues. The V gene's germline CDR1 is SGHAT and CDR2 FQNNGV. CDR3 sequence (DNA): TGTGCCAGCAGGTACAGGGGCGATCGAGCTTTCTTT. It yields the protein CASRYRGDRAFF.

The V call is TRBV7-9, the J call TRBJ1-2; D is possibly TRBD1 (6 bases). The V gene lost 5 bases and the J gene lost 6 bases, with 13 bases spanning the gap. The CDR3 has 13 residues. Germline CDR1 is SEHNR and CDR2 is FQNEAQ (reference sequence). The CDR3 loop reads CASSHLSGDGYTF. In nucleotides, the CDR3 is TGTGCCAGCAGCCACCTTTCAGGGGATGGCTACACCTTC.

The V gene is TRBV6-1, the J gene TRBJ1-6, with 9 bases matching TRBD1. Germline CDR1 and CDR2: MNHNS and SASEGT. The CDR3 runs to 14 residues. V dropped 8 bases and J dropped 6; count of bases not matched to a gene: 5. CDR3 DNA: TGTGCCAGCGGAACGACAGGGGGTAATTCACCCCTCCACTTT. Translated, it gives CASGTTGGNSPLHF.

This sequence joins TRBV11-2 and TRBJ1-3; D is perhaps TRBD1 (5 bases). The germline V and J ends were trimmed by 5 bases and 0 bases, with 11 bases remaining between them. This CDR3 region has 15 residues. Germline-derived CDR1 and CDR2 are SGHAT and FQNNGV. Written as DNA, the CDR3 is TGTGCCAGCAGCACCCGGACAAGCTCTGGAAACACCATATATTTT. Translating gives CASSTRTSSGNTIYF.

The chain carries TRBV13 and TRBJ2-7, with 8 nucleotides matching TRBD2. Looked up from germline, CDR1 is PRHDT and CDR2 is FYEKMQ (reference sequence). V was clipped by 4 bases and J by 2 bases; unmatched bases: 1. The CDR3 length is 13 residues. The CDR3 DNA sequence: TGTGCCAGCAGCTCGGGACTAGCCTACGAGCAGTACTTC. It is translated as CASSSGLAYEQYF.

The chain has TRBV4-2 and TRBJ2-7; TRBD1 aligns across 9 bases. The CDR3 has 15 amino acids. In germline, CDR1 is LGHNA, CDR2 YNFKEQ. J was trimmed by 5 bases and V by 7 bases; bases with no gene match: 12. CDR3 amino acids: CASTLALGQGDEQYF. CDR3 in DNA: TGTGCCAGCACGTTGGCCCTGGGACAGGGTGACGAGCAGTACTTC.

The genes are TRBV27 and TRBJ1-5; D not certain. The V end was cut by 5 bases, the J end by 0 bases, with 8 bases between. Germline CDR1 is MNHEY and CDR2 is SMNVEV (reference sequence). The CDR3 is made up of 14 amino acids. The CDR3 coding sequence is TGTGCCAGCAGTCTACAGTATAGCAATCAGCCCCAGCATTTT. This gives the protein CASSLQYSNQPQHF.

This rearrangement joins TRBV20-1 to TRBJ1-1; D gene ambiguous. Trimming cost V 3 bases and J 10 bases, with 9 bases left between them. The V gene's germline CDR1 is DFQATT and CDR2 SNEGSKA (reference sequence). The CDR3 is 10 amino acids. The CDR3 sequence is CSARVEGAFF. CDR3 nucleotide sequence: TGCAGTGCTAGGGTGGAGGGAGCTTTCTTT.

This chain connects TRBV11-2 to TRBJ1-2, with a weak D call TRBD1 (5 bases). The CDR3 is 13 residues long. V was shortened by 4 bases and J by 7 bases, with 13 bases between the two germline ends. The germline CDR1 and CDR2 sequences are SGHAT and FQNNGV. The chain's CDR3 is CASSYTGASGYTF. Here the CDR3 DNA reads TGTGCCAGCAGCTACACTGGGGCGAGTGGCTACACCTTC. The variable domain in full, completed from reference TRBV11-2 and TRBJ1-2, reads EAGVAQSPRYKIIEKRQSVAFWCNPISGHATLYWYQQILGQGPKLLIQFQNNGVVDDSQLPKDRFSAERLKGVDSTLKIQPAKLEDSAVYLCASSYTGASGYTFGSGTRLTVV.

The chain employs TRBV5-1 and TRBJ2-3; D perhaps matches TRBD2 (6 bases). Trimming took off 0 bases at V and 0 bases at J, with 8 bases between the two ends. CDR1 and CDR2 from the germline V gene are SGHRS and YFSETQ. The CDR3 has 15 residues. CDR3 amino acids: CASSLGDWSTDTQYF. The CDR3 nucleotides are TGCGCCAGCAGCTTGGGGGACTGGAGCACAGATACGCAGTATTTT.

This chain links TRBV19 with TRBJ2-1, with D possibly matching TRBD1 (6 bases). V was pared by 5 bases and J by 0 bases, with 17 bases between. This CDR3 contains 17 residues. CDR1 and CDR2 from the germline V gene are LNHDA and SQIVND (reference sequence). CDR3 nucleotides: TGTGCCAGTAGTTCCGAGGACAGACCGAGCTCCTACAATGAGCAGTTCTTC. Residues: CASSSEDRPSSYNEQFF.

J is TRBJ1-5 and V is TRBV4-2; weak D call: TRBD1 (5 bases). V was shortened by 0 bases and J by 3 bases, with 9 bases between the two germline ends. The germline CDR1 and CDR2 sequences are LGHNA and YNFKEQ. This CDR3 is 15 amino acids long. CDR3 loop: CASSQDRQHNQPQHF. The CDR3 bases are TGTGCCAGCAGCCAAGATCGACAGCACAATCAGCCCCAGCATTTT.

The V and J genes are TRBV6-5 and TRBJ1-2, with 9 bases identical to TRBD1. Germline CDR1 MNHEY, CDR2 SVGAGI. Unmatched junction bases numbered 7, after V lost 6 bases and J lost 2 bases. This CDR3 has 15 amino acids. The CDR3 loop reads CASSHRGHRNYGYTF. CDR3 coding DNA: TGTGCCAGCAGCCACAGGGGGCACCGAAACTATGGCTACACCTTC.

The rearrangement links TRBV4-3 to TRBJ2-3, with D maybe TRBD2 (6 bases). CDR3 length equals 14 residues. Germline CDR1 is LGHNA and CDR2 is YSLEER. Trimming took 0 bases from V and 6 from J, leaving 10 bases between them. For the CDR3, the DNA is TGCGCCAGCAGCCAAGATATAACTAGCGATACGCAGTATTTT. Translation gives CASSQDITSDTQYF.

The CDR3 DNA sequence: TGTGCCTGGAGTAGGCAGGGCGGTAATGAAAAACTGTTTTTT. This translates into CAWSRQGGNEKLFF. V and J are TRBV30 and TRBJ1-4, with a tentative D call TRBD1 (5 bases). The CDR3 runs to 14 residues. Germline-derived CDR1 and CDR2 are GTSNPN and SVGIG (reference sequence). The V and J ends lost 2 bases and 4 bases respectively, with 11 bases between them. The entire variable domain, with the rest obtained from reference TRBV30 and TRBJ1-4, is as follows: SQTIHQWPATLVQPVGSPLSLECTVEGTSNPNLYWYRQAAGRGLQLLFYSVGIGQISSEVPQNLSASRPQDRQFILSSKKLLLSDSGFYLCAWSRQGGNEKLFFGSGTQLSVL.

V and J are TRBV2 and TRBJ2-3, with 12 positions matching TRBD1. Trimming removed 5 bases from V and 2 bases from J; junction bases left unmatched: 11. The CDR3 loop spans 18 amino acids. Per germline, CDR1 SNHLY and CDR2 FYNNEI. DNA of the CDR3: TGTGCCAGCAGTCCTCATGGGGACAGGGGGCGACTCACAGATACGCAGTATTTT. Protein sequence: CASSPHGDRGRLTDTQYF.

This clone is a singleton in its sample. This sequence joins TRBV5-6 and TRBJ1-6; TRBD1 matches 8 bases. The CDR3 loop spans 15 amino acids. Germline CDR1 SGHDT, CDR2 YYEEEE. V was clipped by 2 bases and J by 10 bases; unmatched bases: 8. The CDR3 sequence: CASSFGQGEGSPLHF. The DNA of the CDR3 is TGTGCCAGCAGCTTCGGACAGGGCGAAGGGTCACCCCTCCACTTT.